The text below deals with one TCR beta chain. This clonotype was seen only a few times. The clone's antigen remains unknown. No much larger clone exists at a distance of one base, and base qualities are not known. This sample was taken from a study of T cells in Graves' hyperthyroidism and ophthalmopathy (dated by TCRdb to between 2019 and 2020). With respect to the entire study: Peripheral blood was collected at initial diagnosis, before any treatment. To identify distinguishing TCR V-J signatures, a discovery cohort of about 95 patients was used, comprising 43 with Graves' ophthalmopathy and around 57 with stable Graves' hyperthyroidism. An independent validation cohort of under 20 hyperthyroidism patients and some 15 patients who later progressed to ophthalmopathy tested prospective prediction of ophthalmopathy. The 100 or so discovery patients were divided at random into training and test sets in a 7:3 ratio. The study also compared thyroid tissue and blood T-cell repertoires from 5 to 7 Graves' hyperthyroidism patients. Once sampling was done, hyperthyroidism patients were given methimazole at a starting dose of 30 mg daily, whereas ophthalmopathy patients were given high-dose intravenous methylprednisolone. The paper reports TCR Vbeta CDR3 sequencing of 135 peripheral blood samples: fewer than 50 ophthalmopathy, some 80 hyperthyroidism and 17 progressor patients.

Hyperthyroidism patients were newly diagnosed, had a disease duration of under 2 months, and were aged 18 to 65 years. Exclusion was applied to patients with uncontrolled infections, other autoimmune diseases, pregnancy or lactation. Diagnoses were established on the basis of clinical symptoms, serum thyroxine and TRAb, thyroid ultrasound, and orbital computed tomography. Blood from progressor patients was drawn when they were first diagnosed with hyperthyroidism, before any ophthalmopathy symptoms appeared. Ficoll-Paque density gradient centrifugation was used to isolate PBMCs from about 9 ml of fresh peripheral blood. Progressor patients were defined as those initially diagnosed with Graves' hyperthyroidism in whom ophthalmopathy developed during follow-up. Trizol reagent was used to extract total RNA, and RNA quality was then checked on an Agilent 2100 Bioanalyzer. Via the germline V gene (reference sequence), CDR1 is DFQATT and CDR2 SNEGSKA. Trimming takes 6 bases off V and 1 base off J; junction bases not matched to a gene: 4. Inclusive of the bounding cysteine and phenylalanine, the CDR3 is 13 residues long. Solely the CDR3 DNA is kept, with 39 bases framed from the first base.

TCR beta CDR3 regions were amplified from RNA transcripts. For the first round of RT-PCR on the TCR CDR3, the HTBI primer set was used together with the Qiagen OneStep RT-PCR kit. Libraries were constructed in a second round of multiplex PCR, after which size selection and purification were performed. Sequencing of the libraries was done on an Illumina HiSeq2000 using paired-end 100 bp reads. The original pipeline was this. SOAPnuke was used to process the raw data, throwing out any read that contained adapters or uncalled bases, had a mean Phred below 15, or lacked an exact constant-primer or identifier match. COPE v1.2.5 was used to merge the high-quality paired reads, and each unique nucleotide sequence was defined as a clonotype. MiTCR v1.1 was used to align the clonotypes against IMGT TRBV, TRBD and TRBJ reference segments. Only V-J combinations with frequency above 0.0001, covering 99.2% of repertoires, were analysed. A TCS score was defined as the ratio between F50 (clonal expansion) and ExV (chaos), using BLOSUM62-based TCRdist between CDR3 peptides within each V-J. Welch's t-statistics and random forest reduced 500 to 650 V-J features to 13, which were used in a naive Bayes classifier (R e1071). Starting from the raw public reads, TCRdb applied fastp trimming at Q25, assembled clones with MiXCR and retained in-frame beta chains. Entries that share a CDR3 protein sequence are merged under the most common genes and DNA. TCRdb, rather than the study authors, made the V and J calls. The sample table holds approximately 370,000 distinct CDR3 sequences, of which about 17% were seen once. The ten largest clones capture 30% to 40% of the sample.

Points the paper makes about the study in general: In validation, the model predicted progression to ophthalmopathy a median of 6.5 months before onset, with 65% to 71% sensitivity and 72.22% specificity. A 13 V-J signature model separated ophthalmopathy from stable hyperthyroidism, with about 88% sensitivity and about 81% specificity in cross-validation and 80%/75% in testing. Most expanded thyroid clonotypes (frequency above 0.001) were also detected in blood, a finding suggesting that blood repertoires may reflect thyroid immune responses. No statistical method was used to set the sample size in advance, and investigators knew the group allocation.

Material for sequencing was blood. The chain is assembled from TRBV20-1 and TRBJ2-7, with 9 junctional bases fitting TRBD2. This clonotype originated in a woman aged 25 to 45 with Graves' hyperthyroidism that later progressed to Graves' ophthalmopathy. CDR3 region: CSAWTSESYEQYF. The nucleotides read TGCAGTGCCTGGACTAGCGAATCCTACGAGCAGTACTTC.